This TCR beta chain was found in a study of OX40 agonist ivuxolimab in advanced cancers. The study's findings and limits: Expanded clones were, on average, more numerous in CD8+ T cells than in CD4+. At 0.1-3.0 mg/kg, partial responders had clonal expansion among the lowest observed.

The cohort excluded patients with autoimmune disease history or systemic immunosuppression. Blood draws occurred at baseline, cycle 4 day 1, and cycle 7 day 1. V was pared by 0 bases and J by 3 bases, with 8 bases between. Germline V CDR1 and CDR2: MNHNY, SVGAGI (reference sequence). This CDR3 is built from 14 residues. Only in-frame clones appear in the TCRdb table, and some are missing; sequencing was by immunoSEQ multiplex PCR. The sample consists of approximately 58,000 clones, 70% to 80% of them appearing once. Note on this clone: Its antigen is still unknown.

Sequences were derived from CD4+ or CD8+ T cells sorted from blood, sampled in a trial of the OX40 agonist ivuxolimab. The genes are TRBV6-6 and TRBJ1-1, with D perhaps TRBD1 (5 bases). This receptor was identified in an adult with an advanced solid tumor such as melanoma, head and neck, liver or kidney cancer. CDR3 residues: CASSYSGRDTEAFF. CDR3 in DNA: TGTGCCAGCAGTTACTCGGGCAGGGACACTGAAGCTTTCTTT.